One sample yielded the 7 T cell receptor beta chains listed below, sequenced in a study of cytomegalovirus exposure and HLA in healthy donors. Primers included in the PCR were 60 Vbeta and 13 Jbeta primers. The method was immunoSEQ multiplex PCR; TCRdb's version includes in-frame clones alone and lacks a portion of them. The sample holds 84,000 or so clones, approximately 80% seen once. The specimen sequenced was PBMCs. The origin of the receptors is a young man in good health and CMV-seronegative.

The chain recombines TRBV7-9 with TRBJ2-3; 8 nucleotides line up with TRBD2. The CDR3 has 16 amino acids. In germline, CDR1 is SEHNR, CDR2 FQNEAQ (reference sequence). Unmatched junction bases numbered 4, after V lost 2 bases and J lost 0 bases. CDR3 residues: CASSLNGGVSTDTQYF. In DNA form, the CDR3 reads TGTGCCAGCAGCTTAAACGGGGGGGTTAGCACAGATACGCAGTATTTT.

V gene TRBV6-5 combines with J gene TRBJ1-6; the D is unclear. This CDR3 has 16 residues. Trimming left V 0 bases short and J 0 bases short, with 6 bases between. Germline assignment: CDR1 MNHEY and CDR2 SVGAGI. CDR3 amino acids: CASSYSRSSYNSPLHF. The CDR3 region has the DNA TGTGCCAGCAGTTACTCCCGGAGCTCCTATAATTCACCCCTCCACTTT.

The genes are TRBV5-4 and TRBJ2-3; TRBD2 agrees at 12 bases. J was trimmed by 5 bases and V by 4 bases; bases with no gene match: 8. The CDR3 is made up of 16 amino acids. Germline V gene sequence: CDR1 SGHNT, CDR2 YYREEE (reference sequence). The CDR3 DNA reads as TGTGCCAGCAGCCAAAGACTAGCGGGAGACCTAGATACGCAGTATTTT. This encodes CASSQRLAGDLDTQYF.

The chain joins TRBV6-5 to TRBJ1-4, with D possibly matching TRBD1 (5 bases). CDR1 and CDR2 (germline): MNHEY, SVGAGI. CDR3 length equals 15 residues. Trimming removed 2 bases at V and 6 bases at J, with 13 bases between. The DNA for the CDR3 is TGTGCCAGCAGTTACAGACACAGGATGGATGAAAAACTGTTTTTT. Amino acid sequence: CASSYRHRMDEKLFF.

The rearrangement uses TRBV30 and TRBJ1-3; TRBD1 matches 7 bases. CDR1 GTSNPN and CDR2 SVGIG come from the germline V gene (reference sequence). The V gene end was trimmed by 5 bases and the J gene end by 9 bases; junction bases not matched to a gene: 13. This CDR3 has 14 residues. CDR3 residues: CAWATDRIDTTIYF. The DNA of the CDR3 is TGTGCCTGGGCTACGGACAGGATTGATACCACCATATATTTT.

The CDR3 sequence is CASGLGTANTGELFF. The CDR3 nucleotides read TGTGCTAGTGGTTTGGGGACAGCGAACACCGGGGAGCTGTTTTTT. This chain joins TRBV12-5 and TRBJ2-2; tentatively, D is TRBD1 (6 bases). V shed 1 base and J shed 0 bases, with 6 bases lying between them. The CDR3 length is 15 residues. Germline CDR1 reads LGHNT; CDR2 reads FRNRAP. Full variable domain (outside the CDR3, taken from reference TRBV12-5 and TRBJ2-2): DARVTQTPRHKVTEMGQEVTMRCQPILGHNTVFWYRQTMMQGLELLAYFRNRAPLDDSGMPKDRFSAEMPDATLATLKIQPSEPRDSAVYFCASGLGTANTGELFFGEGSRLTVL.

The table lists this clone with a count of one. The chain has TRBV28 and TRBJ2-3; 11 bases align to TRBD1. V lost 4 bases to trimming and J lost 4 bases; unmatched junction nucleotides: 19. Per germline, CDR1 MDHEN and CDR2 SYDVKM. This CDR3 comprises 20 residues. The CDR3, as DNA: TGTGCCAGCAGTTCCCGAGTCCCGGGACAGGGGGAGGGGAGGGCAGATACGCAGTATTTT. Translated: CASSSRVPGQGEGRADTQYF.